A single sample gave rise to the 4 T cell receptor beta chains below, sequenced in a study of blood T cell repertoires in COVID-19. Some clones are missing from TCRdb's copy, which holds only in-frame ones; the method was immunoSEQ multiplex PCR. Of 90,000 to 140,000 clones in the sample, roughly 80% are singletons; the top ten hold over 9%. Material: peripheral blood. These receptors were obtained from a woman in her 70s with acute or convalescent COVID-19.

This chain connects TRBV29-1 to TRBJ2-5; 9 bases line up with TRBD1. There are 15 residues in the CDR3. Germline V lookup: CDR1 SQVTM, CDR2 ANQGSEA. The V segment lost 1 base and the J segment 2 bases; nucleotides outside the gene matches: 5. The CDR3 DNA reads as TGCAGCGTTGAAGTTAGGGACAGGGAACAAGAGACCCAGTACTTC. Translation gives CSVEVRDREQETQYF.

The chain has TRBV5-6 and TRBJ2-2; 7 nucleotides agree with TRBD1. The CDR3 extends over 16 amino acids. Germline V gene lookup returns CDR1 SGHDT and CDR2 YYEEEE. The ends lost 4 bases at V and 3 bases at J; junction bases unmatched: 9. In DNA, the CDR3 is TGTGCCAGCAGCCCGAACAGGGGCGGGCACACCGGGGAGCTGTTTTTT. It specifies CASSPNRGGHTGELFF. Full variable domain (rest looked up from reference TRBV5-6 and TRBJ2-2): DAGVTQSPTHLIKTRGQQVTLRCSPKSGHDTVSWYQQALGQGPQFIFQYYEEEERQRGNFPDRFSGHQFPNYSSELNVNALLLGDSALYLCASSPNRGGHTGELFFGEGSRLTVL.

This clone was seen more than once but under ten times. The chain has TRBV21-1 and TRBJ1-4. TRBV21-1 is a recognized pseudogene. CDR3 length: 16 amino acids. CDR3 bases: TGTGCCAGCAGCAAACACCGGCCGGGTATACGGGAAAAACTGTTTTTT. This encodes CASSKHRPGIREKLFF.

V usage is TRBV28 and J usage is TRBJ1-3; D perhaps matches TRBD1 (5 bases). The CDR3 is made up of 16 amino acids. Germline values: CDR1 MDHEN, CDR2 SYDVKM. Trimming stripped 4 bases from V and 0 bases from J, with 13 bases between. The CDR3 sequence: CASSSTGQGSGNTIYF. Here the CDR3 DNA reads TGTGCCAGCAGTTCAACCGGGCAGGGCTCTGGAAACACCATATATTTT.